Listed here are 4 T cell receptor beta chains from one sample, sequenced in a study of cytomegalovirus exposure and HLA in healthy donors (TCRdb year 2017). The receptor library was made with the immunoSEQ multiplex PCR assay. The multiplex PCR relied on a mix of 60 forward primers for TCR Vbeta segments and 13 reverse primers for TCR Jbeta segments. As stored in TCRdb, this immuneACCESS dataset retains in-frame rearrangements with V and J assigned. A fraction of the clones does not appear; measured against another copy, unresolved V genes explain less than half of the discrepancy, and the remainder lacks a known reason. Present in this sample are fewer than 350,000 clones, about 87% of which were seen just once. The ten top clones hold more than 2% of the sample. What was sequenced was PBMCs. These receptors all come from a woman under 30 in good health and CMV-seronegative.

CDR3 amino acids: CASSWDRGLDGYTF. As DNA, the CDR3 is TGTGCCAGTAGTTGGGACAGGGGTTTAGATGGCTACACCTTC. The rearrangement joins TRBV19 to TRBJ1-2; 10 bases are a match to TRBD1. The V gene's germline CDR1 is LNHDA and CDR2 SQIVND (reference sequence). The CDR3 is 14 residues long. Trimming cost V 5 bases and J 6 bases; bases outside gene matches: 6.

V gene TRBV25-1 combines with J gene TRBJ2-2; TRBD2 is a possible D gene (6 bases). This CDR3 is 15 amino acids long. CDR1 is MGHDK, CDR2 SYGVNS, per germline. With 6 bases removed from V and 6 bases from J, the gap between germline ends came to 17 bases. Here the CDR3 reads CASSKGGDPPGELFF. DNA for the CDR3: TGTGCCAGCAGCAAGGGCGGGGATCCCCCCGGGGAGCTGTTTTTT.

The gene calls are TRBV7-2 and TRBJ2-1; D is possibly TRBD1 (5 bases). The CDR3 has 13 residues. Germline V gene lookup returns CDR1 SGHTA and CDR2 FQGNSA. V dropped 3 bases and J dropped 5 bases, with 8 bases sitting between them. CDR3 loop: CASSFTGNNEQFF. The DNA of the CDR3 is TGTGCCAGCAGCTTTACAGGAAACAATGAGCAGTTCTTC.

The chain uses TRBV6-6 and TRBJ1-1, with TRBD1 matching over 10 bases. Germline loops: CDR1 MNHNY, CDR2 SVGAGI (reference sequence). The CDR3 is 15 amino acids. The junction had 8 bases not matched to a gene; V was cut back by 0 bases and J by 10 bases. The CDR3 is CASSYSGTGAGGAFF. The CDR3 region has the DNA TGTGCCAGCAGTTACTCCGGGACAGGGGCGGGGGGAGCTTTCTTT.